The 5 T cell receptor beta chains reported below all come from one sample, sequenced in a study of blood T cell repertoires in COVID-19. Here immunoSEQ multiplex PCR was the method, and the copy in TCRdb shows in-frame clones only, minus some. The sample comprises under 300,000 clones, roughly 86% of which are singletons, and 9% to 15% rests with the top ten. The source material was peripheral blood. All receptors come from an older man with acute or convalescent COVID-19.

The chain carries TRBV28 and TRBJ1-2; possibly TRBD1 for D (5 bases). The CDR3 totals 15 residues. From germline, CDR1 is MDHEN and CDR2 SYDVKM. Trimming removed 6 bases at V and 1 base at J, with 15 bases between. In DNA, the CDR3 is TGTGCCAGCAGAGACCTCGGGACTTATAACTATGGCTACACCTTC. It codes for CASRDLGTYNYGYTF.

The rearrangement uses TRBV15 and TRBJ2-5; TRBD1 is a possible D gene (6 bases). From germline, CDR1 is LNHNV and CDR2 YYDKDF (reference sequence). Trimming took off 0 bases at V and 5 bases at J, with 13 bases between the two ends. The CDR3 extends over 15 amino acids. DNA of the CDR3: TGTGCCACCAGCAGAGAACAGGGTATGTTCGAGACCCAGTACTTC. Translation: CATSREQGMFETQYF.

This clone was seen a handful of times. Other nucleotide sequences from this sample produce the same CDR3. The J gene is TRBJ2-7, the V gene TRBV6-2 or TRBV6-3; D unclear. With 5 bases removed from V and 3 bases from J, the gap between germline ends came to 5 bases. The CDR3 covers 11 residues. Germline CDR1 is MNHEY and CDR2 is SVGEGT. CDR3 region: CASSPLYEQYF. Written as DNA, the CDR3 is TGTGCCAGCAGTCCCCTCTACGAGCAGTACTTC.

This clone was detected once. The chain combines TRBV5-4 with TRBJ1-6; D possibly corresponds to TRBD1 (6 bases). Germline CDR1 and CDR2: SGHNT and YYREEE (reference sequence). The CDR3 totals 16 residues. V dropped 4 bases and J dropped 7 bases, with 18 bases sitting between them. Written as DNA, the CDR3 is TGTGCCAGCAGCCCCGCCCGGGGGGCTCAGAATTCACCCCTCCACTTT. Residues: CASSPARGAQNSPLHF.

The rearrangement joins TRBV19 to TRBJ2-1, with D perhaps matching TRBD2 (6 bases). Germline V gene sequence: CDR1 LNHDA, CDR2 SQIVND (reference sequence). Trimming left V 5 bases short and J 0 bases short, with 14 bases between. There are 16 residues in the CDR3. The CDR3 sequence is CASSGRWEASYNEQFF. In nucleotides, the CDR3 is TGTGCCAGTAGTGGCCGGTGGGAGGCCTCCTACAATGAGCAGTTCTTC.